A single sample is the source of the 27 T cell receptor beta chains below, sequenced in a study of CD8 T cells in Susac syndrome. With random hexamers, reverse transcription was performed on about 0.5 to 1 ug of RNA. Each CDR3 protein gets one entry after TCRdb re-called the immunoSEQ multiplex PCR reads with MiXCR. The top ten clones hold approximately 0.065% of a sample with around 300,000 distinct CDR3 sequences, 92% of them seen once. The sample taken for sequencing was CD4+ T cells from PBMCs. These receptors originate from a human donor with multiple sclerosis.

This clonotype showed up just once. The V and J genes are TRBV12-5 and TRBJ2-1; D call uncertain. Germline lookup yields CDR1 LGHNT and CDR2 FRNRAP. CDR3 length: 14 residues. V was trimmed by 5 bases and J by 7 bases, leaving 15 bases between them. The CDR3 DNA is TGTGCTAGTGGTCCCCCGGTCGAAACGAATGAGCAGTTCTTC. Its protein product is CASGPPVETNEQFF.

The chain links TRBV12-3 or TRBV12-4 to TRBJ2-7, with 9 nucleotides matching TRBD1. V dropped 5 bases and J dropped 6; count of bases not matched to a gene: 8. This CDR3 contains 14 residues. The CDR3 coding sequence is TGTGCCAGCAGTCCGGGACAGGGTTCGGCCGAGCAGTACTTC. This codes for CASSPGQGSAEQYF.

CDR3 sequence reads: CASAWGLETQYF. The CDR3 DNA follows: TGCGCCAGCGCCTGGGGATTAGAGACCCAGTACTTC. The V call is TRBV5-1, the J call TRBJ2-5; D not certain. The V end lost 7 bases, the J end lost 4 bases, and 11 bases lay between the germline ends. Germline CDR1 and CDR2: SGHRS and YFSETQ. CDR3 length: 12 residues. The variable domain in full, with the rest retrieved from reference TRBV5-1 and TRBJ2-5, is KAGVTQTPRYLIKTRGQQVTLSCSPISGHRSVSWYQQTPGQGLQFLFEYFSETQRNKGNFPGRFSGRQFSNSRSEMNVSTLELGDSALYLCASAWGLETQYFGPGTRLLVL.

The chain is built from TRBV19 and TRBJ2-5, with TRBD1 identical over 7 bases. The V gene end was trimmed by 4 bases and the J gene end by 1 base; junction bases not matched to a gene: 9. CDR1 LNHDA and CDR2 SQIVND come from the germline V gene (reference sequence). This CDR3 has 16 amino acids. The CDR3: CASSTTGVPRQETQYF. CDR3 in DNA: TGTGCCAGTAGTACCACAGGGGTACCACGCCAAGAGACCCAGTACTTC.

This clonotype was detected once. The rearrangement joins TRBV19 to TRBJ2-2, with TRBD1 as a possible D gene (6 bases). Germline lookup yields CDR1 LNHDA and CDR2 SQIVND (reference sequence). V dropped 6 bases and J dropped 1 base, with 9 bases sitting between them. The length of the CDR3 is 14 residues. The CDR3 region has the DNA TGTGCCAGTAGGGTAGGGGGGAACACCGGGGAGCTGTTTTTT. This translates into CASRVGGNTGELFF.

Written as DNA, the CDR3 is TGCGCCAGCAGCCAAGGACTCGGAGGAAGGGAGCAGTTCTTC. Amino acid sequence: CASSQGLGGREQFF. V is TRBV4-3 and J is TRBJ2-1; D may be TRBD2 (5 bases). The germline gives CDR1 LGHNA, CDR2 YSLEER. The CDR3 spans 14 residues. V lost 1 base, J lost 10 bases, and 14 bases lay in between.

The rearrangement joins TRBV6-5 to TRBJ2-7; 9 bases agree with TRBD2. The CDR3 has 16 amino acids. The V segment lost 0 bases and the J segment 5 bases; nucleotides outside the gene matches: 8. Germline V lookup: CDR1 MNHEY, CDR2 SVGAGI. The DNA for the CDR3 is TGTGCCAGCAGTTACTCGAGACTAGCGGCGGTCAACGAGCAGTACTTC. Its translation: CASSYSRLAAVNEQYF.

V is TRBV27 and J is TRBJ2-1; TRBD1 might be the D (6 bases). Trimming removed 5 bases from V and 4 bases from J, with 12 bases in between. This CDR3 comprises 14 residues. CDR1 MNHEY and CDR2 SMNVEV come from the germline V gene (reference sequence). The CDR3 reads CASSNAGVYNEQFF. The CDR3 nucleotides are TGTGCCAGCAGTAATGCAGGGGTATACAATGAGCAGTTCTTC.

The chain recombines TRBV7-9 with TRBJ1-1, with D possibly being TRBD1 (5 bases). This CDR3 is built from 14 residues. Per the germline V gene, CDR1 is SEHNR and CDR2 is FQNEAQ (reference sequence). V lost 1 base and J lost 8, with 14 bases in between. This CDR3 reads CASSLDVTAPEAFF. CDR3 DNA: TGTGCCAGCAGCTTAGATGTGACAGCGCCAGAAGCTTTCTTT. The full variable domain, with the rest looked up from reference TRBV7-9 and TRBJ1-1, is DTGVSQNPRHKITKRGQNVTFRCDPISEHNRLYWYRQTLGQGPEFLTYFQNEAQLEKSRLLSDRFSAERPKGSFSTLEIQRTEQGDSAMYLCASSLDVTAPEAFFGQGTRLTVV.

This rearrangement joins TRBV15 to TRBJ1-2, with a weak D call TRBD1 (6 bases). Trimming removed 0 bases from V and 7 bases from J, with 18 bases in between. Germline CDR1 and CDR2: LNHNV and YYDKDF (reference sequence). This CDR3 has 16 amino acids. The CDR3 spells CATSRDQLRQAAGYTF. CDR3 DNA: TGTGCCACCAGCAGAGATCAATTGAGACAGGCCGCTGGCTACACCTTC.

Only one count was recorded for this clonotype. J is TRBJ2-6 and V is TRBV5-6; D not certain. V was shortened by 1 base and J by 0 bases, with 11 bases between the two germline ends. The CDR3 runs 17 residues. Germline lookup yields CDR1 SGHDT and CDR2 YYEEEE. CDR3 loop: CASSLYQTYSGANVLTF. In DNA form, the CDR3 reads TGTGCCAGCAGCTTGTATCAGACCTACTCTGGGGCCAACGTCCTGACTTTC. Combining the CDR3 with reference TRBV5-6 and TRBJ2-6 gives the whole variable domain DAGVTQSPTHLIKTRGQQVTLRCSPKSGHDTVSWYQQALGQGPQFIFQYYEEEERQRGNFPDRFSGHQFPNYSSELNVNALLLGDSALYLCASSLYQTYSGANVLTFGAGSRLTVL.

The chain employs TRBV29-1 and TRBJ2-3, with a weak D call TRBD1 (6 bases). Per the germline V gene, CDR1 is SQVTM and CDR2 is ANQGSEA. The CDR3 is made up of 15 amino acids. Trimming stripped 7 bases from V and 2 bases from J, with 19 bases between. The CDR3 DNA follows: TGCAGCGCCCGCCCCGGACAGATAAACACAGATACGCAGTATTTT. This codes for CSARPGQINTDTQYF.

The rearrangement joins TRBV5-6 to TRBJ1-2; D is uncertain. V was trimmed by 4 bases and J by 0 bases, leaving 7 bases between them. Looked up from germline, CDR1 is SGHDT and CDR2 is YYEEEE. The CDR3 runs to 13 residues. The CDR3 sequence: CASSRSANYGYTF. The CDR3 region has the DNA TGTGCCAGCAGCAGGAGCGCTAACTATGGCTACACCTTC.

The chain joins TRBV6-4 to TRBJ2-1; 7 bases are a match to TRBD2. CDR1 MRHNA and CDR2 SNTAGT come from the germline V gene. The CDR3 totals 15 residues. The V and J ends lost 2 bases and 10 bases, in that order; junction bases with no gene match: 11. The CDR3 protein is CASSDIPGLPREQFF. In DNA form, the CDR3 reads TGTGCCAGCAGTGACATTCCGGGACTACCCCGGGAGCAGTTCTTC.

V gene TRBV2 combines with J gene TRBJ2-1; no clear D. The CDR3 spans 16 residues. Trimming cost V 3 bases and J 0 bases, with 12 bases left between them. CDR1 is SNHLY, CDR2 FYNNEI, per germline. DNA for the CDR3: TGTGCCAGCAGTGACGCGACACCCAGCTCCTACAATGAGCAGTTCTTC. It translates to CASSDATPSSYNEQFF.

The CDR3: CASSPGWAQRADTQYF. The CDR3 region has the DNA TGTGCCAGCAGCCCCGGGTGGGCCCAGCGGGCGGATACGCAGTATTTT. The rearrangement links TRBV7-9 to TRBJ2-3, with TRBD2 as a possible D gene (6 bases). V was trimmed by 5 bases and J by 6 bases, leaving 21 bases between them. Germline CDR1 SEHNR, CDR2 FQNEAQ (reference sequence). The CDR3 spans 16 residues.

A word on this clonotype: The junction shows a germline mismatch at one end, possibly a read error. This chain joins TRBV7-9 and TRBJ1-1; TRBD1 is a possible D gene (6 bases). The CDR3 is made up of 15 amino acids. Per germline, CDR1 SEHNR and CDR2 FQNEAQ (reference sequence). The DNA for the CDR3 is TGTGCCAGCAGCTTAGTCGCAGGGGTGAACACTGAAGTTTTCTTT. The encoded protein is CASSLVAGVNTEVFF.

This clonotype was detected only once. The chain is built from TRBV5-4 and TRBJ2-5; 8 bases are shared with TRBD2. V shed 4 bases and J 5 bases; nucleotides not matched to a gene: 13. The CDR3 spans 16 residues. Germline-derived CDR1 and CDR2 are SGHNT and YYREEE (reference sequence). CDR3 in DNA: TGTGCCAGCAGCCCGGGAGGGGGACTTACTAGGGAGACCCAGTACTTC. This translates into CASSPGGGLTRETQYF.

This clonotype was seen a single time. This chain connects TRBV3-1 to TRBJ2-1, with TRBD2 as a possible D gene (7 bases). V shed 0 bases and J shed 7 bases, with 22 bases lying between them. The CDR3 consists of 18 residues. Per germline, CDR1 LGHDT and CDR2 YNNKEL (reference sequence). This CDR3 reads CASSQDRGGLLRVNEQFF. The CDR3 nucleotides read TGTGCCAGCAGCCAAGATAGGGGGGGACTACTTCGCGTGAATGAGCAGTTCTTC.

This chain joins TRBV20-1 and TRBJ1-1; no firm D call. CDR1 and CDR2 from the germline V gene are DFQATT and SNEGSKA (reference sequence). V was clipped by 6 bases and J by 1 base, with 12 bases between them. This CDR3 is built from 13 residues. The CDR3 spells CSALGQANTEAFF. CDR3 DNA: TGCAGTGCCCTAGGGCAGGCGAACACTGAAGCTTTCTTT.

The rearrangement uses TRBV5-6 and TRBJ2-7, with 9 bases fitting TRBD1. The trim removed 4 bases at V and 5 bases at J, leaving 10 bases unmatched. CDR1 is SGHDT and CDR2 is YYEEEE in the germline V gene. This CDR3 region has 15 residues. CDR3 coding DNA: TGTGCCAGCAGCGGAATACGGGACAGGGACGACGAGCAGTACTTC. Protein sequence: CASSGIRDRDDEQYF.

The chain joins TRBV6-1 to TRBJ1-1; D might be TRBD1 (6 bases). Per the germline V gene, CDR1 is MNHNS and CDR2 is SASEGT. The CDR3 has 17 amino acids. V was cut by 6 bases and J by 11 bases, with 31 bases left in between. CDR3 coding DNA: TGTGCCAGCAGCCCGACGAGATCTTACAGGGATGGGTGGAGGGCTTTCTTT. It codes for CASSPTRSYRDGWRAFF.

The DNA for the CDR3 is TGTGCCAGCAGCCCTAGCAATGAGCAGTTCTTC. It specifies CASSPSNEQFF. This sequence joins TRBV7-2 and TRBJ2-1; D not resolved. Trimming left V 5 bases short and J 6 bases short, with 5 bases between. This CDR3 is built from 11 residues. Germline CDR1 and CDR2: SGHTA and FQGNSA. Full variable domain (rest looked up from reference TRBV7-2 and TRBJ2-1): GAGVSQSPSNKVTEKGKDVELRCDPISGHTALYWYRQSLGQGLEFLIYFQGNSAPDKSGLPSDRFSAERTGGSVSTLTIQRTQQEDSAVYLCASSPSNEQFFGPGTRLTVL.

The CDR3 sequence is CASSLASGTSYEQYF. The CDR3 region has the DNA TGCGCCAGCAGCTTGGCAAGCGGTACCTCCTACGAGCAGTACTTC. V gene TRBV5-1 combines with J gene TRBJ2-7; D is possibly TRBD2 (5 bases). CDR3 length: 15 residues. Germline V gene sequence: CDR1 SGHRS, CDR2 YFSETQ. The V end was cut by 0 bases, the J end by 0 bases, with 10 bases between.

CDR3 residues: CASSFGSRDEQFF. The CDR3 bases are TGTGCCAGCAGCTTTGGGAGTAGGGATGAGCAGTTCTTC. The chain is built from TRBV5-6 and TRBJ2-1, with a possible D match to TRBD2 (5 bases). The germline gives CDR1 SGHDT, CDR2 YYEEEE. The CDR3 spans 13 residues. Trimming took off 2 bases at V and 8 bases at J, with 11 bases between the two ends. Using reference TRBV5-6 and TRBJ2-1 for the parts outside the CDR3, the full variable domain is DAGVTQSPTHLIKTRGQQVTLRCSPKSGHDTVSWYQQALGQGPQFIFQYYEEEERQRGNFPDRFSGHQFPNYSSELNVNALLLGDSALYLCASSFGSRDEQFFGPGTRLTVL.

The genes are TRBV30 and TRBJ2-7; D unclear. With 4 bases removed from V and 5 bases from J, the gap between germline ends came to 15 bases. This CDR3 contains 13 residues. Germline V gives CDR1 GTSNPN, CDR2 SVGIG (reference sequence). The CDR3 loop is CAWTRLRFHEQYF. The CDR3 DNA is TGTGCCTGGACTCGGCTTCGTTTTCACGAGCAGTACTTC. Using reference TRBV30 and TRBJ2-7 for the parts outside the CDR3, the full variable domain is SQTIHQWPATLVQPVGSPLSLECTVEGTSNPNLYWYRQAAGRGLQLLFYSVGIGQISSEVPQNLSASRPQDRQFILSSKKLLLSDSGFYLCAWTRLRFHEQYFGPGTRLTVT.

This chain connects TRBV6-4 to TRBJ1-1, with 7 bases matching TRBD1. Trimming took 4 bases from V and 2 from J; bases not matched to a gene: 10. Germline V gives CDR1 MRHNA, CDR2 SNTAGT. This CDR3 comprises 16 residues. For the CDR3, the DNA is TGTGCCAGCAGTGCTCGGACAGGAGGCCGTAACACTGAAGCTTTCTTT. Protein product: CASSARTGGRNTEAFF.